The following is a T cell receptor beta chain sequence with its context. What it binds is unknown. The CDR3 sequence is 15 residues long. Germline lookup yields CDR1 SNHLY and CDR2 FYNNEI. V shed 4 bases, J shed 0 bases, and the junction held 5 bases outside the gene matches. This specimen belongs to a study of cytomegalovirus exposure and HLA in healthy donors. Whole-study context: An analysis done earlier identified almost 120 million unique TCR beta sequences from around 180 million T cells.

The study's findings and limits: In a later analysis, productive TCRs from donors in an Asian-associated ancestry cluster reportedly carried fewer N-insertions than the cohort mean. By HLA locus, TCR association rates varied in a later analysis, with DRB1 showing the most and HLA-C the fewest.

Primers included in the PCR were 60 Vbeta and 13 Jbeta primers. TCRdb's table, derived via immunoSEQ multiplex PCR, lists solely in-frame clones and lacks some. The sample has around 210,000 clones; roughly three quarters are singletons. The sequenced sample was PBMCs. The receptor's source is a man over 45 in good health and CMV-seronegative. The chain recombines TRBV2 with TRBJ2-7, with 8 bases identical to TRBD1. The CDR3 coding sequence is TGTGCCAGCAGTGCTGACAGGGGTAGCTCCTACGAGCAGTACTTC. Translating gives CASSADRGSSYEQYF.